The clone carrying this T cell receptor (beta chain) was counted at least ten times. There were no patients who had received any treatment before thyroid surgery. This specimen comes from a study of metastatic and nonmetastatic thyroid tumors. Study-wide background: Malignant thyroid and benign thyroid patients provided blood and tumor or nodule tissue whose repertoires were compared.

TCRdb re-called clones from the PCR reads using MiXCR. The repertoire holds about 9,000 clones, with roughly 14% as singletons. CDR3 length equals 14 residues. Germline V CDR1 and CDR2: SGHDT, YYEEEE. Trimming cost V 4 bases and J 2 bases, with 13 bases left between them. Material for sequencing was blood. The receptor comes from a female donor with papillary thyroid cancer or a benign thyroid nodule (not recorded which). Some clones in this sample may be carry-over from other donors' samples. The genes are TRBV5-6 and TRBJ2-7; D unresolved. Written as DNA, the CDR3 is TGTGCCAGCAGCCCGGTGACATCCCCCTACGAGCAGTACTTC. Protein: CASSPVTSPYEQYF. The full variable domain, rest sourced from reference TRBV5-6 and TRBJ2-7, is DAGVTQSPTHLIKTRGQQVTLRCSPKSGHDTVSWYQQALGQGPQFIFQYYEEEERQRGNFPDRFSGHQFPNYSSELNVNALLLGDSALYLCASSPVTSPYEQYFGPGTRLTVT.